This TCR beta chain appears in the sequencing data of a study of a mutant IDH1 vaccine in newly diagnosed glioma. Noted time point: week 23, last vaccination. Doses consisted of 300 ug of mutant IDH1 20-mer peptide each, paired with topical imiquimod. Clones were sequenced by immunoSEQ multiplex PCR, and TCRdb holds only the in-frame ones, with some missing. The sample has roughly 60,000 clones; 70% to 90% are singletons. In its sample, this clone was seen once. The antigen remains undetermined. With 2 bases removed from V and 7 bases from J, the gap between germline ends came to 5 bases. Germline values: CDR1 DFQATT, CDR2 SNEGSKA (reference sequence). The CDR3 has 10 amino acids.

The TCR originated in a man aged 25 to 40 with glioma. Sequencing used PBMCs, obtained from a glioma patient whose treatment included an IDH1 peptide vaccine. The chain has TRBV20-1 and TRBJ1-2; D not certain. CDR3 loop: CSARLGGYTF. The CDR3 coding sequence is TGCAGTGCTAGACTAGGTGGCTACACCTTC.